What follows are 28 T cell receptor beta chains derived from one specimen sequenced in a study of molecular identifiers for immune sequencing clone quantification. TCRdb re-called the PCR reads with MiXCR, one entry per CDR3 protein. The profile shows some 40,000 distinct CDR3 sequences, about 18% of them singletons. What was sequenced was naive CD8+ T cells from blood, with Jurkat cell RNA spiked in. Noted subset: FACS-sorted CD8+CD4-CCR7+CD45RA+ naive T cells. The receptors shown here come from a human donor in good health. Some libraries in this study had Jurkat cell RNA spiked in.

Remarks on this clonotype: This may stem from a read error, because a much larger clone lies one nucleotide away. The chain has TRBV7-9 and TRBJ2-7; the match to TRBD2 covers 7 bases. CDR3 length: 14 amino acids. The V gene's germline CDR1 is SEHNR and CDR2 FQNEAQ (reference sequence). V gave up 11 bases and J gave up 2 bases; unmatched junction bases: 12. This CDR3 is CAGTALAGAYEQYF. CDR3 coding DNA: TGTGCCGGCACAGCACTGGCGGGGGCCTACGAGCAGTACTTC.

With respect to this clonotype: A clone one base away is much larger, so this may be a read error. The chain carries TRBV13 and TRBJ2-7; D uncertain. There are 12 residues in the CDR3. The germline V gene encodes CDR1 PRHDT and CDR2 FYEKMQ (reference sequence). CDR3 protein: CTSSAKDYEQYF. CDR3 bases: TGTACCAGCAGCGCGAAAGATTACGAGCAGTACTTC.

This chain uses TRBV7-9 with TRBJ2-5, with unresolved D. Trimming pared 3 bases from V and 2 bases from J, leaving 7 bases between. Germline V lookup: CDR1 SEHNR, CDR2 FQNEAQ (reference sequence). This CDR3 contains 13 residues. Here the CDR3 DNA reads TGTGCCAGCAGCTTGCCCAGTCAAGAGACCCAGTACTTC. It specifies CASSLPSQETQYF.

This clonotype occurred many times. The J gene is TRBJ2-2, the V gene TRBV29-1, with unresolved D. The CDR3 extends over 11 amino acids. The V gene's germline CDR1 is SQVTM and CDR2 ANQGSEA. V shed 4 bases and J shed 6 bases, with 6 bases lying between them. The CDR3 bases are TGCAGCGTTGCTGCCGCCGGGGAGCTGTTTTTT. Protein sequence: CSVAAAGELFF.

This clonotype was recorded many times. This chain uses TRBV12-3 or TRBV12-4 with TRBJ2-2, with a weak D call TRBD1 (5 bases). The CDR3 length is 15 residues. V was trimmed by 3 bases and J by 1 base, leaving 9 bases between them. The CDR3 DNA is TGTGCCAGCAGTTTGACAGTGTTGAACACCGGGGAGCTGTTTTTT. Residues: CASSLTVLNTGELFF.

This sequence joins TRBV2 and TRBJ2-1, with a possible D match to TRBD2 (6 bases). This CDR3 is 15 amino acids long. V dropped 6 bases and J dropped 4 bases, with 16 bases sitting between them. CDR1 is SNHLY, CDR2 FYNNEI, per germline. The CDR3 DNA is TGTGCCAGCAGATCGACTAGGAGCCTATACAATGAGCAGTTCTTC. This sequence encodes CASRSTRSLYNEQFF.

This clonotype was observed many times. V gene TRBV7-9 combines with J gene TRBJ2-7; D remains ambiguous. The CDR3 length is 13 residues. CDR1 and CDR2 (germline): SEHNR, FQNEAQ (reference sequence). Trimming removed 5 bases at V and 2 bases at J, with 10 bases between. This CDR3 reads CASSPPRAYEQYF. The CDR3 coding sequence is TGTGCCAGCAGCCCCCCCCGAGCCTACGAGCAGTACTTC.

This clonotype was seen more than once but under ten times. This chain joins TRBV28 and TRBJ1-2; 9 bases line up with TRBD1. Losses at the gene ends were 4 bases for V and 4 bases for J; bases not matched to a gene: 4. Looked up from germline, CDR1 is MDHEN and CDR2 is SYDVKM. There are 14 residues in the CDR3. CDR3 residues: CASSYRGRSYGYTF. In nucleotides, the CDR3 is TGTGCCAGCAGTTACAGGGGGCGAAGCTATGGCTACACCTTC.

On this clonotype itself: Possible read error: a much larger clone is one base away. V usage is TRBV4-3 and J usage is TRBJ2-1; 7 bases match TRBD2. The V segment lost 0 bases and the J segment 8 bases; nucleotides outside the gene matches: 10. The CDR3 runs to 16 residues. Germline loops: CDR1 LGHNA, CDR2 YSLEER. CDR3 region: CASSQDGPAGRDEQFF. Written as DNA, the CDR3 is TGCGCCAGCAGCCAAGACGGGCCAGCGGGAAGGGATGAGCAGTTCTTC.

This clonotype was seen repeatedly, ten times or more. The CDR3 sequence: CSAAGPASGELFF. The CDR3 nucleotides are TGCAGCGCCGCCGGGCCCGCGTCCGGGGAGCTGTTTTTT. The chain uses TRBV29-1 and TRBJ2-2; D is ambiguous. Germline-derived CDR1 and CDR2 are SQVTM and ANQGSEA. The CDR3 covers 13 residues. V was pared by 7 bases and J by 6 bases, with 15 bases between.

This clonotype was seen a handful of times. The chain couples TRBV24-1 to TRBJ2-1; D gene uncertain. There are 11 residues in the CDR3. V was pared by 3 bases and J by 11 bases, with 7 bases between. The germline V gene encodes CDR1 KGHDR and CDR2 SFDVKD. The CDR3 DNA sequence: TGTGCCACCAGTGATCCTATGAAGCAGTTCTTC. Its translation: CATSDPMKQFF.

This clonotype was observed many times. The chain is built from TRBV29-1 and TRBJ2-1; 7 bases agree with TRBD1. The germline V gene encodes CDR1 SQVTM and CDR2 ANQGSEA. This CDR3 spans 12 amino acids. J was trimmed by 6 bases and V by 5 bases; bases with no gene match: 4. The CDR3 is CSVPGTANEQFF. The CDR3 coding sequence is TGCAGCGTTCCCGGGACAGCCAATGAGCAGTTCTTC.

J is TRBJ1-4 and V is TRBV6-1, with D possibly matching TRBD1 (6 bases). This CDR3 is built from 17 residues. Trimming shortened V by 5 bases and J by 6 bases, and 22 bases separated the two germline ends. The germline gives CDR1 MNHNS, CDR2 SASEGT. The DNA for the CDR3 is TGTGCCAGCAGTCTCTTCGGCAGGGGCACTCTTGATGAAAAACTGTTTTTT. It encodes CASSLFGRGTLDEKLFF.

This clonotype was seen many times. The V call is TRBV28, the J call TRBJ2-7; no definite D call. CDR1 and CDR2 from the germline V gene are MDHEN and SYDVKM. The CDR3 covers 16 residues. The ends were cut back, 7 bases at V and 0 bases at J, with 19 bases in the middle. DNA for the CDR3: TGTGCCAGCACCCCTTTGTCCTCGCTGTTCTCCTACGAGCAGTACTTC. This encodes CASTPLSSLFSYEQYF.

The chain couples TRBV7-2 to TRBJ1-4; D gene unclear. V lost 1 base and J 5 bases, leaving 11 bases between the germline ends. The CDR3 has 15 amino acids. Germline V CDR1 and CDR2: SGHTA, FQGNSA. The CDR3 spells CASSLGVLGNEKLFF. CDR3 bases: TGTGCCAGCAGCTTAGGGGTCCTAGGGAATGAAAAACTGTTTTTT.

The chain recombines TRBV7-2 with TRBJ1-5; no clear D gene. Trimming removed 4 bases from V and 4 bases from J, with 17 bases in between. CDR1 and CDR2 from the germline V gene are SGHTA and FQGNSA. The CDR3 loop spans 16 amino acids. The CDR3 reads CASSSGGLVGNQPQHF. CDR3 DNA: TGTGCCAGCAGCTCGGGCGGGCTCGTCGGTAATCAGCCCCAGCATTTT.

This clonotype has more than one count but fewer than ten. The chain uses TRBV29-1 and TRBJ2-2; D is undetermined. Germline CDR1 reads SQVTM; CDR2 reads ANQGSEA. Trimming left V 4 bases short and J 1 base short, with 4 bases between. The CDR3 has 12 residues. CDR3 DNA: TGCAGCGTTGCGGGGAACACCGGGGAGCTGTTTTTT. It encodes CSVAGNTGELFF.

This clonotype showed up many times. The rearrangement joins TRBV18 to TRBJ2-5; D may be TRBD1 or TRBD2 (5 bases each). CDR1 KGHSH and CDR2 LQKENI come from the germline V gene. The CDR3 has 15 residues. Trimming took off 6 bases at V and 0 bases at J, with 14 bases between the two ends. Here the CDR3 DNA reads TGTGCCAGCTCCCTGGAGTGGGGGTACCAAGAGACCCAGTACTTC. The encoded protein is CASSLEWGYQETQYF. Full variable domain (outside the CDR3, taken from reference TRBV18 and TRBJ2-5): NAGVMQNPRHLVRRRGQEARLRCSPMKGHSHVYWYRQLPEEGLKFMVYLQKENIIDESGMPKERFSAEFPKEGPSILRIQQVVRGDSAAYFCASSLEWGYQETQYFGPGTRLLVL.

Comments on this clonotype: Given a much more abundant clone one base away, this may be a read error. V gene TRBV12-5 combines with J gene TRBJ2-1, with TRBD1 matching over 8 bases. The ends lost 4 bases at V and 9 bases at J; junction bases unmatched: 2. Germline CDR1 LGHNT, CDR2 FRNRAP. The CDR3 is made up of 12 amino acids. The CDR3 DNA follows: TGTGCTAGTGGTTGGACAGGGAGTGAGCAGTTCTTC. Residues: CASGWTGSEQFF.

The table lists this clonotype with many counts. This chain joins TRBV29-1 and TRBJ2-7, with 8 bases aligning to TRBD2. The CDR3 has 14 amino acids. CDR1 SQVTM and CDR2 ANQGSEA come from the germline V gene. After removal of 6 bases from V and 3 bases from J, the junction contained 10 bases not matched to a gene. CDR3 coding DNA: TGCAGCGTGGTTACTAGCGGTCGGCACTACGAGCAGTACTTC. Protein: CSVVTSGRHYEQYF.

This chain links TRBV7-6 with TRBJ2-7; a weak D match, TRBD2 (6 bases). Germline-derived CDR1 and CDR2 are SGHVS and FNYEAQ. V gave up 1 base and J gave up 5 bases, with 12 bases separating them. CDR3 size: 14 residues. CDR3 sequence reads: CASSLVVGGNEQYF. Written as DNA, the CDR3 is TGTGCCAGCAGCTTAGTGGTTGGCGGGAACGAGCAGTACTTC.

This clonotype showed up many times. The rearrangement uses TRBV4-1 and TRBJ2-5; 8 bases match TRBD1. V gave up 0 bases and J gave up 1 base; unmatched junction bases: 4. This CDR3 has 16 residues. Germline CDR1 MGHRA, CDR2 YSYEKL. This CDR3 is CASSQEGTGPQETQYF. CDR3 in DNA: TGCGCCAGCAGCCAAGAGGGGACAGGACCCCAAGAGACCCAGTACTTC.

At least ten counts were recorded for this clonotype. The genes are TRBV6-5 and TRBJ2-1, with 9 nucleotides matching TRBD1. Trimming at V came to 6 bases and at J to 10 bases, leaving 4 bases not matched to a gene. Looked up from germline, CDR1 is MNHEY and CDR2 is SVGAGI. The CDR3 is 12 residues long. CDR3 bases: TGTGCCAGCAGGTACAGGGGGCGAGAGCAGTTCTTC. Its protein is CASRYRGREQFF.

V is TRBV7-8 and J is TRBJ2-3, with 8 bases lining up with TRBD2. This CDR3 has 17 amino acids. Germline assignment: CDR1 SGHVS and CDR2 FQNEAQ. V gave up 3 bases and J gave up 5 bases; unmatched junction bases: 13. The CDR3 DNA sequence: TGTGCCAGCAGCTTCCCGAGTACGGGGGGGCGGCAAGATACGCAGTATTTT. Encoded protein: CASSFPSTGGRQDTQYF.

Comment on this clonotype: A much larger clone differs from this one at a single base, so this may be a read error. The chain links TRBV20-1 to TRBJ1-1, with 9 positions matching TRBD1. Germline CDR1 is DFQATT and CDR2 is SNEGSKA (reference sequence). The CDR3 runs to 14 residues. CDR3 residues: CSARVQGANTEALF. The CDR3 DNA sequence: TGCAGTGCTAGGGTACAGGGGGCGAACACTGAAGCTCTCTTT.

This clonotype appeared many times. V usage is TRBV6-5 and J usage is TRBJ2-3, with 12 positions matching TRBD2. Trimming took 3 bases from V and 8 from J; bases not matched to a gene: 15. In germline, CDR1 is MNHEY, CDR2 SVGAGI. This CDR3 region has 18 residues. CDR3 residues: CASSYRPLAGGPVGTQYF. The CDR3, as DNA: TGTGCCAGCAGTTATCGTCCCCTAGCGGGAGGGCCAGTAGGTACGCAGTATTTT.

This clonotype was counted many times. V gene TRBV4-3 combines with J gene TRBJ1-3; D is unclear. The germline V gene encodes CDR1 LGHNA and CDR2 YSLEER. The V end was cut by 4 bases, the J end by 6 bases, with 10 bases between. The CDR3 is 13 residues long. DNA for the CDR3: TGCGCCAGCAGCCTAGACCGGCCAAACACCATATATTTT. This codes for CASSLDRPNTIYF.

This clonotype occurred many times. The chain combines TRBV7-2 with TRBJ2-5; maybe TRBD2 (6 bases). The CDR3 is 14 residues long. CDR1 and CDR2 (germline): SGHTA, FQGNSA. V was pared by 3 bases and J by 1 base, with 9 bases between. The CDR3, as DNA: TGTGCCAGCAGCTTTTTGGGGGGCCAAGAGACCCAGTACTTC. This translates into CASSFLGGQETQYF.